This is a list of T cell receptor beta chains from one sample in a study of OX40 agonist ivuxolimab in advanced cancers. Profiled with immunoSEQ multiplex PCR; TCRdb holds only in-frame clones, not every one. The sample has about 80,000 clones; approximately 90% are singletons. The sequenced sample was CD4+ or CD8+ T cells sorted from blood, obtained in a trial of the OX40 agonist ivuxolimab. Receptors were obtained from an adult with an advanced solid tumor such as melanoma, head and neck, liver or kidney cancer. Both conserved end residues are part of each CDR3. The D gene is left open where the match is weak. The listing skips clone size in some rows; elsewhere it reads once, few, many or a size class.

abundance: .
d_gene: .
j_gene: TRBJ1-2
v_gene: TRBV7-2
CDR3aa: CASSSQTADPGRYTF
CDR3nt: TGTGCCAGCAGCTCACAGACAGCCGATCCGGGGCGCTACACCTTC

abundance: .
d_gene: TRBD1
j_gene: TRBJ1-2
v_gene: TRBV5-1
CDR3aa: CASSLGGQGASNYGYTF
CDR3nt: TGCGCCAGCAGCTTGGGGGGACAGGGTGCCTCTAACTATGGCTACACCTTC

abundance: .
d_gene: .
j_gene: TRBJ1-2
v_gene: TRBV14
CDR3aa: CASSRFGSLDGYTF
CDR3nt: TGTGCCAGCAGCCGGTTCGGCAGCCTCGATGGCTACACCTTC

abundance: .
d_gene: .
j_gene: TRBJ1-1
v_gene: TRBV21-1
CDR3aa: CASSKETRGRVGHEAFF
CDR3nt: TGTGCCAGCAGCAAAGAGACCAGGGGGCGCGTAGGTCATGAAGCTTTCTTT

abundance: few
d_gene: .
j_gene: TRBJ2-7
v_gene: TRBV11-2
CDR3aa: CASSFQGAAGEQYF
CDR3nt: TGTGCCAGCAGCTTCCAGGGAGCAGCCGGCGAGCAGTACTTC

abundance: .
d_gene: TRBD1
j_gene: TRBJ1-1
v_gene: TRBV28
CDR3aa: CASSTPGTGLLTEAFF
CDR3nt: TGTGCCAGCAGCACCCCCGGGACAGGGCTTCTCACTGAAGCTTTCTTT

abundance: few
d_gene: TRBD1
j_gene: TRBJ1-2
v_gene: TRBV9
CDR3aa: CASSARTGPRGYTF
CDR3nt: TGTGCCAGCAGCGCCCGGACAGGTCCTCGTGGCTACACCTTC

abundance: .
d_gene: .
j_gene: TRBJ2-7
v_gene: TRBV6-1
CDR3aa: CASSLGGIYEQYF
CDR3nt: TGTGCCAGCAGCCTGGGTGGAATCTACGAGCAGTACTTC

abundance: .
d_gene: .
j_gene: TRBJ2-3
v_gene: TRBV7-8
CDR3aa: CASSSPARGAKDTQYF
CDR3nt: TGTGCCAGCAGCTCACCCGCGAGGGGGGCCAAAGATACGCAGTATTTT

abundance: .
d_gene: .
j_gene: TRBJ2-2
v_gene: TRBV7-9
CDR3aa: CASSRIRAGELFF
CDR3nt: TGTGCCAGCAGTCGAATAAGGGCCGGGGAGCTGTTTTTT

abundance: .
d_gene: .
j_gene: TRBJ1-6
v_gene: TRBV2
CDR3aa: CASRVTTVLHF
CDR3nt: TGTGCCAGCAGAGTCACTACGGTACTCCACTTT

abundance: .
d_gene: .
j_gene: TRBJ2-5
v_gene: TRBV5-4
CDR3aa: CASSFGSSSGVETQYF
CDR3nt: TGTGCCAGCAGCTTTGGGTCTTCCAGTGGGGTTGAGACCCAGTACTTC

abundance: .
d_gene: .
j_gene: TRBJ1-4
v_gene: TRBV7-7
CDR3aa: CASSQGVREKLFF
CDR3nt: TGTGCCAGCAGCCAAGGGGTACGGGAAAAACTGTTTTTT

abundance: .
d_gene: .
j_gene: TRBJ2-2
v_gene: TRBV11-3
CDR3aa: CASSTTNTGELFF
CDR3nt: TGTGCCAGCAGCACCACGAACACCGGGGAGCTGTTTTTT

abundance: .
d_gene: .
j_gene: TRBJ1-1
v_gene: TRBV5-6
CDR3aa: CASSPGPGTEAFF
CDR3nt: TGTGCCAGCAGTCCCGGGCCGGGCACTGAAGCTTTCTTT

abundance: .
d_gene: TRBD1
j_gene: TRBJ1-4
v_gene: TRBV5-8
CDR3aa: CASSPQTGSATNEKLFF
CDR3nt: TGTGCCAGCAGCCCACAGACAGGGTCCGCAACTAATGAAAAACTGTTTTTT

abundance: .
d_gene: .
j_gene: TRBJ2-2
v_gene: TRBV11-2
CDR3aa: CASSLDSAGNTGELFF
CDR3nt: TGTGCCAGCAGCTTAGATAGTGCAGGGAACACCGGGGAGCTGTTTTTT

abundance: .
d_gene: .
j_gene: TRBJ1-1
v_gene: TRBV7-6
CDR3aa: CASSAQQGGTEAFF
CDR3nt: TGTGCCAGCAGCGCACAACAGGGAGGCACTGAAGCTTTCTTT

abundance: .
d_gene: TRBD1
j_gene: TRBJ1-5
v_gene: TRBV6-1
CDR3aa: CASSADRGRRGNQPQHF
CDR3nt: TGTGCCAGCAGTGCCGACAGGGGGCGAAGAGGCAATCAGCCCCAGCATTTT

abundance: .
d_gene: .
j_gene: TRBJ2-5
v_gene: TRBV2
CDR3aa: CASGLSGGETQYF
CDR3nt: TGTGCCAGCGGACTTAGTGGGGGGGAGACCCAGTACTTC

abundance: .
d_gene: TRBD1
j_gene: TRBJ1-1
v_gene: TRBV6-6
CDR3aa: CASSTTGANTEAFF
CDR3nt: TGTGCCAGCAGTACGACAGGGGCGAACACTGAAGCTTTCTTT

abundance: .
d_gene: .
j_gene: TRBJ1-1
v_gene: TRBV11-2
CDR3aa: CASSSGISGTEAFF
CDR3nt: TGTGCCAGCAGCTCGGGGATCTCTGGGACTGAAGCTTTCTTT

abundance: .
d_gene: TRBD1
j_gene: TRBJ1-5
v_gene: TRBV30
CDR3aa: CAWLTGNFKLNQPQHF
CDR3nt: TGTGCCTGGTTGACAGGGAACTTCAAACTCAATCAGCCCCAGCATTTT

abundance: .
d_gene: .
j_gene: TRBJ1-3
v_gene: TRBV2
CDR3aa: CASSEARLGFRRPGNTIYF
CDR3nt: TGTGCCAGCAGTGAAGCCCGGCTGGGCTTTCGACGGCCGGGCAACACCATATATTTT

abundance: once
d_gene: TRBD1
j_gene: TRBJ1-1
v_gene: TRBV10-3
CDR3aa: CAISGAPSGTGSTEAFF
CDR3nt: TGTGCCATCAGTGGAGCTCCCTCCGGGACAGGAAGTACAGAAGCTTTCTTT

abundance: .
d_gene: .
j_gene: TRBJ1-6
v_gene: TRBV9
CDR3aa: CASSVVSGRYNSPLHF
CDR3nt: TGTGCCAGCAGCGTAGTTTCTGGCCGTTATAATTCACCCCTCCACTTT

abundance: once
d_gene: TRBD2
j_gene: TRBJ2-6
v_gene: TRBV4-3
CDR3aa: CASSQDDTSGNPGANVLTF
CDR3nt: TGCGCCAGCAGCCAAGACGATACTAGCGGGAACCCCGGGGCCAACGTCCTGACTTTC

abundance: .
d_gene: TRBD1
j_gene: TRBJ2-7
v_gene: TRBV2
CDR3aa: CASDGRGSEQYF
CDR3nt: TGTGCCAGCGATGGCAGGGGGTCCGAGCAGTACTTC

abundance: .
d_gene: TRBD1
j_gene: TRBJ1-6
v_gene: TRBV10-3
CDR3aa: CAISESGQGNSPLHF
CDR3nt: TGTGCCATCAGTGAGTCCGGACAGGGGAATTCACCCCTCCACTTT

abundance: .
d_gene: .
j_gene: TRBJ2-3
v_gene: TRBV11-1
CDR3aa: CASSQPSTDTQYF
CDR3nt: TGTGCCAGCAGCCAACCTAGCACAGATACGCAGTATTTT

abundance: few
d_gene: TRBD2
j_gene: TRBJ2-3
v_gene: TRBV5-1
CDR3aa: CASSRQVGGSTDTQYF
CDR3nt: TGCGCCAGCAGCCGTCAGGTGGGGGGGTCCACAGATACGCAGTATTTT

abundance: once
d_gene: .
j_gene: TRBJ1-5
v_gene: TRBV19
CDR3aa: CASSINTVVSNQPQHF
CDR3nt: TGTGCCAGTAGTATTAACACAGTTGTTAGCAATCAGCCCCAGCATTTT

abundance: .
d_gene: .
j_gene: TRBJ1-1
v_gene: TRBV7-9
CDR3aa: CASSLAGILNTEAFF
CDR3nt: TGTGCCAGCAGCTTAGCGGGGATATTGAACACTGAAGCTTTCTTT

abundance: .
d_gene: .
j_gene: TRBJ1-3
v_gene: TRBV5-8
CDR3aa: CASSPQLAGNTIYF
CDR3nt: TGTGCCAGCAGCCCACAGCTGGCTGGAAACACCATATATTTT

abundance: .
d_gene: TRBD2
j_gene: TRBJ2-6
v_gene: TRBV19
CDR3aa: CASSSGLAGLSGANVLTF
CDR3nt: TGTGCCAGTAGTTCGGGACTAGCGGGGCTCTCTGGGGCCAACGTCCTGACTTTC

abundance: .
d_gene: .
j_gene: TRBJ1-1
v_gene: TRBV7-9
CDR3aa: CASSLGQASAFF
CDR3nt: TGTGCCAGCAGCTTGGGCCAGGCTTCCGCTTTCTTT

abundance: .
d_gene: .
j_gene: TRBJ1-2
v_gene: TRBV12-5
CDR3aa: CASGPPGNYGYTF
CDR3nt: TGTGCTAGTGGTCCTCCAGGGAACTATGGCTACACCTTC

abundance: .
d_gene: TRBD2
j_gene: TRBJ2-3
v_gene: TRBV4-3
CDR3aa: CASSQDHGGGETDTQYF
CDR3nt: TGCGCCAGCAGCCAAGACCACGGCGGGGGGGAAACAGATACGCAGTATTTT

abundance: few
d_gene: .
j_gene: TRBJ1-2
v_gene: TRBV19
CDR3aa: CASRHSGTRDGYGYTF
CDR3nt: TGTGCCAGCCGCCACTCGGGGACCCGCGATGGCTATGGCTACACCTTC

abundance: once
d_gene: TRBD1
j_gene: TRBJ1-4
v_gene: TRBV19
CDR3aa: CASSIEGQGDEKLFF
CDR3nt: TGTGCCAGTAGTATCGAAGGACAGGGGGATGAAAAACTGTTTTTT

abundance: .
d_gene: TRBD1
j_gene: TRBJ1-2
v_gene: TRBV25-1
CDR3aa: CASSDIQGTGGYTF
CDR3nt: TGTGCCAGCAGTGACATACAGGGGACTGGGGGCTACACCTTC

abundance: .
d_gene: TRBD2
j_gene: TRBJ2-3
v_gene: TRBV5-1
CDR3aa: CASSFGTSGGDTQYF
CDR3nt: TGCGCCAGCAGCTTCGGGACTAGTGGGGGTGATACGCAGTATTTT

abundance: .
d_gene: .
j_gene: TRBJ2-7
v_gene: TRBV29-1
CDR3aa: CSAATLGEQYF
CDR3nt: TGCAGCGCCGCAACCTTGGGGGAGCAGTACTTC

abundance: .
d_gene: .
j_gene: TRBJ2-1
v_gene: TRBV7-2
CDR3aa: CASNGGKSSYNEQFF
CDR3nt: TGTGCCAGCAATGGTGGGAAGAGCTCCTACAATGAGCAGTTCTTC

abundance: .
d_gene: TRBD1
j_gene: TRBJ1-4
v_gene: TRBV7-6
CDR3aa: CASSFRQGANEKLFF
CDR3nt: TGTGCCAGCAGCTTCCGACAGGGAGCTAATGAAAAACTGTTTTTT

abundance: .
d_gene: TRBD1
j_gene: TRBJ1-1
v_gene: TRBV7-3
CDR3aa: CASSLKTGANTEAFF
CDR3nt: TGTGCCAGCAGCTTAAAGACAGGGGCGAACACTGAAGCTTTCTTT

abundance: .
d_gene: .
j_gene: TRBJ2-2
v_gene: TRBV19
CDR3aa: CASLGIPNTGELFF
CDR3nt: TGTGCCAGCCTGGGGATTCCGAACACCGGGGAGCTGTTTTTT

abundance: .
d_gene: TRBD1
j_gene: TRBJ1-1
v_gene: TRBV2
CDR3aa: CASSTGAGTEAFF
CDR3nt: TGTGCCAGCAGTACAGGGGCGGGCACTGAAGCTTTCTTT

abundance: once
d_gene: .
j_gene: TRBJ2-1
v_gene: TRBV7-3
CDR3aa: CASSLAPPVVGGPYNEQFF
CDR3nt: TGTGCCAGCAGCTTAGCACCCCCAGTAGTGGGGGGGCCTTACAATGAGCAGTTCTTC

abundance: .
d_gene: .
j_gene: TRBJ1-6
v_gene: TRBV6-6
CDR3aa: CASNLRDSPLHF
CDR3nt: TGTGCCAGCAACCTACGGGATTCACCCCTCCACTTT